These 32 T cell receptor beta chains were sequenced from one sample in a study of control samples from healthy donors and cancer patients. Clones were sequenced by immunoSEQ multiplex PCR, and TCRdb holds only the in-frame ones, with some missing. The repertoire has 40,000 to 50,000 clones, approximately 94% of them found once; the top ten carry about 24%. Source material: blood. These receptors came from a man aged 55-75 years in good health.

The chain recombines TRBV7-9 with TRBJ1-1; D not resolved. Trimming removed 4 bases at V and 0 bases at J, with 9 bases between. The CDR3 is 14 residues long. CDR1 SEHNR and CDR2 FQNEAQ come from the germline V gene (reference sequence). This chain's CDR3 is CASSSLTVNTEAFF. In DNA form, the CDR3 reads TGTGCCAGCAGCTCCCTGACCGTGAACACTGAAGCTTTCTTT.

The chain employs TRBV29-1 and TRBJ2-4, with 7 bases lining up with TRBD1. This CDR3 region has 17 residues. After removal of 6 bases from V and 3 bases from J, the junction contained 17 bases not matched to a gene. CDR1 and CDR2 (germline): SQVTM, ANQGSEA. Written as DNA, the CDR3 is TGCAGCGTCGCAAGGGGGCGGACTGGCGTAGACAAAAACATTCAGTACTTC. Encoded protein: CSVARGRTGVDKNIQYF.

V usage is TRBV28 and J usage is TRBJ2-3; tentatively, D is TRBD1 or TRBD2 (5 bases each). This CDR3 is 15 amino acids long. Trimming took off 7 bases at V and 4 bases at J, with 18 bases between the two ends. Germline CDR1 reads MDHEN; CDR2 reads SYDVKM. The CDR3 is CASMDLGVGADTQYF. The DNA for the CDR3 is TGTGCCAGCATGGACTTAGGGGTTGGGGCAGATACGCAGTATTTT.

The chain combines TRBV9 with TRBJ2-2; the match to TRBD1 covers 7 bases. V was clipped by 2 bases and J by 6 bases; unmatched bases: 4. CDR3 size: 14 residues. Germline assignment: CDR1 SGDLS and CDR2 YYNGEE. The CDR3 sequence is CASSVWQGAGELFF. CDR3 DNA sequence: TGTGCCAGCAGCGTGTGGCAGGGGGCCGGGGAGCTGTTTTTT.

The J gene is TRBJ2-3, the V gene TRBV10-1; D unclear. Germline loops: CDR1 WNHNN, CDR2 SYGVQD (reference sequence). The CDR3 runs 14 residues. V was cut by 4 bases and J by 6 bases, with 14 bases left in between. CDR3 in DNA: TGCGCCAGCAGTGTATCTCCCCGGGCGGATACGCAGTATTTT. Translation gives CASSVSPRADTQYF.

The J gene is TRBJ2-7, the V gene TRBV5-1; TRBD1 matches at 9 bases. The CDR3 spans 13 residues. J lost 3 bases, V lost 3 bases, and 1 base had no gene match. Germline assignment: CDR1 SGHRS and CDR2 YFSETQ. The CDR3, as DNA: TGCGCCAGCAGCTGGGGACAGGGCTACGAGCAGTACTTC. Encoded protein: CASSWGQGYEQYF.

The chain joins TRBV11-2 to TRBJ2-5; 8 nucleotides line up with TRBD2. Germline V CDR1 and CDR2: SGHAT, FQNNGV. The V and J ends lost 1 base and 4 bases, in that order; junction bases with no gene match: 11. The CDR3 extends over 17 amino acids. This CDR3 reads CASSLGLSGSGLETQYF. DNA for the CDR3: TGTGCCAGCAGCTTAGGGCTAAGCGGGAGTGGTTTAGAGACCCAGTACTTC.

Turning to this clone: Germline is not matched at one junction end, which may reflect a read error. This chain joins TRBV6-5 and TRBJ2-1; D might be TRBD2 (5 bases). The CDR3 contains 12 residues. Germline V CDR1 and CDR2: MNHEY, SVGAGI. The CDR3: CASRYFGREQFF. The CDR3 DNA follows: TGTGCCAGCAGATACTTTGGGAGAGAGCAGTTCTTC.

V and J are TRBV5-4 and TRBJ2-5; no reliable D call. The CDR3 totals 15 residues. Per the germline V gene, CDR1 is SGHNT and CDR2 is YYREEE (reference sequence). V lost 0 bases, J lost 5 bases, and 14 bases lay in between. For the CDR3, the DNA is TGTGCCAGCAGCTTGGCAGGCATCAGTCGGGAGACCCAGTACTTC. It is translated as CASSLAGISRETQYF. Full variable domain (outside the CDR3, taken from reference TRBV5-4 and TRBJ2-5): ETGVTQSPTHLIKTRGQQVTLRCSSQSGHNTVSWYQQALGQGPQFIFQYYREEENGRGNFPPRFSGLQFPNYSSELNVNALELDDSALYLCASSLAGISRETQYFGPGTRLLVL.

The CDR3 reads CASSDRFGGNEQFF. CDR3 coding DNA: TGTGCCAGCAGTGACAGGTTCGGGGGCAATGAGCAGTTCTTC. This chain connects TRBV2 to TRBJ2-1, with TRBD2 as a possible D gene (6 bases). Germline CDR1 SNHLY, CDR2 FYNNEI. CDR3 size: 14 residues. The germline V and J ends were trimmed by 3 bases and 6 bases, with 12 bases remaining between them.

The chain uses TRBV12-3 or TRBV12-4 and TRBJ1-5; D gene uncertain. Trimming took off 2 bases at V and 7 bases at J, with 9 bases between the two ends. The CDR3 has 13 amino acids. CDR3 sequence: CASSLFGVQPQHF. The CDR3 coding sequence is TGTGCCAGCAGTTTATTTGGAGTCCAGCCCCAGCATTTT.

V gene TRBV19 combines with J gene TRBJ1-1, with D unresolved. The germline V and J ends were trimmed by 3 bases and 0 bases, with 5 bases remaining between them. Germline V gene data show CDR1 as LNHDA and CDR2 as SQIVND (reference sequence). The CDR3 length is 13 residues. Here the CDR3 DNA reads TGTGCCAGTAGTATCTCGGTGAACACTGAAGCTTTCTTT. This gives the protein CASSISVNTEAFF.

This clone appeared a single time. The V gene is TRBV28, the J gene TRBJ1-3; perhaps TRBD1 as D (5 bases). This CDR3 is 15 amino acids long. Germline V gene sequence: CDR1 MDHEN, CDR2 SYDVKM. V shed 8 bases and J shed 4 bases, with 18 bases lying between them. CDR3 amino acids: CASYPPRGVGNTIYF. The CDR3 DNA is TGTGCCAGCTATCCCCCGAGGGGCGTCGGAAACACCATATATTTT.

The J gene is TRBJ2-1, the V gene TRBV5-1; D gene ambiguous. CDR1 SGHRS and CDR2 YFSETQ come from the germline V gene. The CDR3 covers 16 residues. The germline V and J ends were trimmed by 2 bases and 0 bases, with 12 bases remaining between them. CDR3 bases: TGCGCCAGCAGCTTAGAAGACCGAGGCTCCTACAATGAGCAGTTCTTC. Translation: CASSLEDRGSYNEQFF. Full variable domain (missing parts from reference TRBV5-1 and TRBJ2-1): KAGVTQTPRYLIKTRGQQVTLSCSPISGHRSVSWYQQTPGQGLQFLFEYFSETQRNKGNFPGRFSGRQFSNSRSEMNVSTLELGDSALYLCASSLEDRGSYNEQFFGPGTRLTVL.

The chain recombines TRBV19 with TRBJ2-2, with 10 bases identical to TRBD1. Per germline, CDR1 LNHDA and CDR2 SQIVND (reference sequence). With 5 bases clipped from V and 2 bases from J, the junction kept 5 bases outside the gene matches. The CDR3 consists of 16 residues. The CDR3 spells CASSPRTGGNTGELFF. The CDR3 bases are TGTGCCAGTAGTCCCCGGACAGGGGGAAACACCGGGGAGCTGTTTTTT.

The chain uses TRBV12-3 or TRBV12-4 and TRBJ2-1; TRBD2 is a possible D gene (5 bases). The CDR3 spans 12 residues. The V gene lost 6 bases and the J gene lost 9 bases, with 12 bases spanning the gap. The CDR3 nucleotides are TGTGCCAGCAGCAAACTAGGAGGTGAGCAGTTCTTC. As protein: CASSKLGGEQFF.

The chain joins TRBV5-1 to TRBJ2-1, with D possibly called TRBD1 or TRBD2 (5 bases each). This CDR3 is built from 14 residues. Trimming stripped 4 bases from V and 9 bases from J, with 17 bases between. Per the germline V gene, CDR1 is SGHRS and CDR2 is YFSETQ. The CDR3 sequence: CASSRLGERGEQFF. DNA of the CDR3: TGCGCCAGCAGCCGTCTCGGGGAAAGGGGTGAGCAGTTCTTC.

V gene TRBV7-3 combines with J gene TRBJ2-2; TRBD1 or TRBD2 may be the D gene (5 bases each). V lost 5 bases and J 5 bases, leaving 18 bases between the germline ends. The CDR3 runs to 16 residues. CDR1 is SGHTA, CDR2 FQGTGA, per germline. The CDR3, as DNA: TGTGCCAGCAGCACCCGGACTGAGGGGAGAACCGGGGAGCTGTTTTTT. Translating gives CASSTRTEGRTGELFF.

This chain uses TRBV7-8 with TRBJ2-3, with 8 bases aligning to TRBD2. The CDR3 is made up of 14 amino acids. V was pared by 6 bases and J by 2 bases, with 4 bases of the junction left unmatched. Germline assignment: CDR1 SGHVS and CDR2 FQNEAQ. CDR3 coding DNA: TGTGCCAGCAGTAGGACTAGCACCACAGATACGCAGTATTTT. Protein: CASSRTSTTDTQYF.

This clone has just one count. The chain couples TRBV28 to TRBJ1-1, with TRBD1 as a possible D gene (6 bases). The CDR3 sequence is 13 residues long. Germline CDR1 and CDR2: MDHEN and SYDVKM. Deletions cut 3 bases from V and 7 bases from J, with 12 bases between. The CDR3 spells CASSLRGVGEAFF. DNA for the CDR3: TGTGCCAGCAGTTTGAGGGGGGTAGGTGAAGCTTTCTTT.

V and J are TRBV5-1 and TRBJ2-7; 14 bases align to TRBD2. This CDR3 is built from 18 residues. Germline trimming cut 1 base from V and 6 bases from J; bases unmatched to any gene: 12. Germline values: CDR1 SGHRS, CDR2 YFSETQ. CDR3 region: CASSLYGLAGGTQLEQYF. CDR3 sequence (DNA): TGCGCCAGCAGCTTGTACGGACTAGCGGGAGGCACACAACTCGAGCAGTACTTC.

The J gene is TRBJ2-1, the V gene TRBV12-5; 8 nucleotides agree with TRBD1. The CDR3 consists of 16 residues. V lost 0 bases and J lost 3; bases outside the gene matches: 4. CDR1 is LGHNT, CDR2 FRNRAP, per germline. This CDR3 is CASGLVGRGLYNEQFF. The CDR3, as DNA: TGTGCTAGTGGTTTGGTTGGCAGGGGGCTCTACAATGAGCAGTTCTTC.

The chain recombines TRBV2 with TRBJ1-6, with 7 nucleotides matching TRBD1. The CDR3 runs 13 residues. Trimming took 7 bases from V and 6 from J; bases not matched to a gene: 3. Per the germline V gene, CDR1 is SNHLY and CDR2 is FYNNEI. CDR3 sequence reads: CASTGDSNSPLHF. The CDR3, as DNA: TGTGCCAGCACCGGGGACAGTAATTCACCCCTCCACTTT.

The chain links TRBV7-8 to TRBJ2-7; D uncertain. Between the trimmed V and J ends, which lost 1 base and 2 bases, there was a span of 6 bases. The CDR3 is 13 residues long. Per germline, CDR1 SGHVS and CDR2 FQNEAQ. For the CDR3, the DNA is TGTGCCAGCAGCTTAGAAGGCGCCTACGAGCAGTACTTC. Protein sequence: CASSLEGAYEQYF.

The V and J genes are TRBV6-5 and TRBJ1-2; D gene ambiguous. CDR3 length: 13 amino acids. V dropped 4 bases and J dropped 6 bases, with 12 bases sitting between them. Germline values: CDR1 MNHEY, CDR2 SVGAGI. The DNA of the CDR3 is TGTGCCAGCAGTTCAACTCGAGACGATGGCTACACCTTC. Residues: CASSSTRDDGYTF.

In its sample, this clone was seen once. This chain uses TRBV6-6 with TRBJ2-5; D ambiguous. V was pared by 5 bases and J by 1 base, with 26 bases between. The CDR3 runs to 19 residues. Germline lookup yields CDR1 MNHNY and CDR2 SVGAGI (reference sequence). CDR3 coding DNA: TGTGCCAGCAGTCCCCGTCCGAGTTTCGGGTCAGTTAGCCAAGAGACCCAGTACTTC. Residues: CASSPRPSFGSVSQETQYF.

The genes are TRBV18 and TRBJ1-4; D is unclear. The V end was cut by 2 bases, the J end by 8 bases, with 12 bases between. Germline V CDR1 and CDR2: KGHSH, LQKENI. The CDR3 consists of 14 residues. Here the CDR3 DNA reads TGTGCCAGCTCACCAGGGGTGAAAGAAGAAAAACTGTTTTTT. Its protein is CASSPGVKEEKLFF.

V gene TRBV5-1 combines with J gene TRBJ1-6; D uncertain. CDR1 and CDR2 from the germline V gene are SGHRS and YFSETQ. The CDR3 runs to 15 residues. Deletions cut 4 bases from V and 7 bases from J, with 15 bases between. The CDR3 protein is CASSERLEGNSPLHF. In nucleotides, the CDR3 is TGCGCCAGCAGCGAACGCTTGGAAGGAAATTCACCCCTCCACTTT.

The chain recombines TRBV11-1 with TRBJ2-2; D not certain. Germline lookup yields CDR1 SGHAT and CDR2 FQDESV (reference sequence). V dropped 4 bases and J dropped 6 bases, with 9 bases sitting between them. The CDR3 is 13 amino acids. CDR3 sequence reads: CASSSHTSGELFF. The DNA for the CDR3 is TGTGCCAGCAGCTCCCACACGTCCGGGGAGCTGTTTTTT.

CDR3 sequence (DNA): TGTGCCAGCAGTGTACGGGGGAATCAGCCCCAGCATTTT. Its protein product is CASSVRGNQPQHF. The chain joins TRBV2 to TRBJ1-5; a possible D gene is TRBD1 (5 bases). Per the germline V gene, CDR1 is SNHLY and CDR2 is FYNNEI. V shed 4 bases and J shed 4 bases, with 8 bases lying between them. CDR3 length equals 13 residues.

This clone was seen a single time. The V and J genes are TRBV6-2 or TRBV6-3 and TRBJ2-7; D is possibly TRBD2 (6 bases). Germline loops: CDR1 MNHEY, CDR2 SVGEGT. The CDR3 totals 13 residues. Trimming left V 6 bases short and J 2 bases short, with 11 bases between. The DNA for the CDR3 is TGTGCCAGCAGCCGGGACTCCCCCTACGAGCAGTACTTC. Protein product: CASSRDSPYEQYF.

The chain carries TRBV7-8 and TRBJ2-7; the D gene is possibly TRBD2 (5 bases). V dropped 6 bases and J dropped 7 bases, with 22 bases sitting between them. Per germline, CDR1 SGHVS and CDR2 FQNEAQ. CDR3 size: 15 residues. Here the CDR3 reads CASRRLGSIRGEQYF. The CDR3 DNA reads as TGTGCCAGCAGAAGGCTCGGGTCGATACGGGGAGAGCAGTACTTC.